This is a list of T cell receptor beta chains from one sample in a study of shared clonotypes between healthy human individuals. Generated by immunoSEQ multiplex PCR, the TCRdb table keeps only in-frame clones and is missing some. The sample records 2 million to 2.5 million clones, roughly 93% being singletons. The sequencing input was naive CD4+ T cells from PBMCs. The source is a man between 18 and 35 years old in good health. Some clones in this sample may be carry-over from other donors' samples. Both conserved end residues are part of each CDR3. D genes are given only for firm matches. Expanded clones are given a class, and other clones once, few, many or no size at all.

cdr3_nt cdr3_aa j_call d_call v_call clone_size
TGCGCCAGCAGCGAATCCCCCGGCAAGAACACTGAAGCTTTCTTT CASSESPGKNTEAFF TRBJ1-1 - TRBV10-1 -
TGTGCCAGCAGTTCCACGGGGGCTAGCGACAATGAGCAGTTCTTC CASSSTGASDNEQFF TRBJ2-1 - TRBV28 -
TGTGCCAGCTCCCGGCTAGCGGGAGTGTTAGCCAAAAACATTCAGTACTTC CASSRLAGVLAKNIQYF TRBJ2-4 TRBD2 TRBV28 -
TGCGCCATCCTACAGGAAGGACAGGTCAGCTCCTACGAGCAGTACTTC CAILQEGQVSSYEQYF TRBJ2-7 TRBD1 TRBV5-1 -
TGCGCCAGCAGCCAAGTAGAGGGGAACTATGGCTACACCTTC CASSQVEGNYGYTF TRBJ1-2 - TRBV4-1 -
TGTGCCAGCATACGACAGAATGTTAACAATGAGCAGTTCTTC CASIRQNVNNEQFF TRBJ2-1 - TRBV2 -
TGTGCCAGCACCCTCGGGAGCCCCCATAGTGGCTACACCTTC CASTLGSPHSGYTF TRBJ1-2 - TRBV9 -
TGTGCCAGCAGTTTGCCGGACTACAGGGGGAAGTTCTTC CASSLPDYRGKFF TRBJ2-1 TRBD1 TRBV28 -
TGTGCCAGCAGTTCGACAGGGCTGGCGTGGGAGCAGTACTTC CASSSTGLAWEQYF TRBJ2-5 TRBD1 TRBV6-1 -
TGCGCCAGCAGAGCCACCCCCCAAGAGACCCAGTACTTC CASRATPQETQYF TRBJ2-5 - TRBV5-1 -
TGTGCCAGCAGTCCCGTGAGCTCCTACAATGAGCAGTTCTTC CASSPVSSYNEQFF TRBJ2-1 - TRBV28 -
TGTGCCAGCAGCTTATCGCGAGAGACCCAGTACTTC CASSLSRETQYF TRBJ2-5 - TRBV7-2 -
TGTGCCAGCAGCTTAACCCCGGGACAGGGCCCAAACATTCAGTACTTC CASSLTPGQGPNIQYF TRBJ2-4 TRBD1 TRBV7-9 -
TGTGCCAGCTCACCCCGACTAGCTGGGGAGACCCAGTACTTC CASSPRLAGETQYF TRBJ2-5 TRBD2 TRBV18 -
TGTGCCAGTAGTCGAACTAGCAGCCAGAGCTCCTACGAGCAGTACTTC CASSRTSSQSSYEQYF TRBJ2-7 - TRBV19 -
TGTGCCAGCAGCGTACGTAGCAATCAGCCCCAGCATTTT CASSVRSNQPQHF TRBJ1-5 - TRBV6-1 few
TGTGCCAGTAGTAATAGCGGGAGATTGGATACGCAGTATTTT CASSNSGRLDTQYF TRBJ2-3 TRBD2 TRBV19 -
TGTGCCAGCAGCTTATTACAGGGTAACACTGAAGCTTTCTTT CASSLLQGNTEAFF TRBJ1-1 - TRBV7-6 -
TGTGCCAGCAGATCAGGGGGCGCTTGGACAGATACGCAGTATTTT CASRSGGAWTDTQYF TRBJ2-3 TRBD1 TRBV6-5 -
TGTGCCAGCAGCTTAGAACTGGGACTCTACGAGCAGTACTTC CASSLELGLYEQYF TRBJ2-7 - TRBV11-2 once
TGTGCCATCAGTGAGTTACAGGACCCCTACGAGCAGTACTTC CAISELQDPYEQYF TRBJ2-7 - TRBV10-3 -
TGTGCCAGCAGCCCTCGGGACACTCAGGGCTACACCTTC CASSPRDTQGYTF TRBJ1-2 - TRBV9 -
TGTGCCAGCAGCTTCGGCCCCGGCAGGGAGACCCAGTACTTC CASSFGPGRETQYF TRBJ2-5 - TRBV11-2 -
TGTGCCAGCAGCGGGCCCGGGAGCGCCCCCGGGAGTACGCAGTATTTT CASSGPGSAPGSTQYF TRBJ2-3 - TRBV5-4 -
TGTGCCAGCAAGCAAATTGCGGTAATTCGGGGGGCGACTGGGGCCAACGTCCTGACTTTC CASKQIAVIRGATGANVLTF TRBJ2-6 - TRBV21-1 -
TGCGCCAGCAGCTTGGGACTAGCGGGAGTGGATACGCAGTATTTT CASSLGLAGVDTQYF TRBJ2-3 TRBD2 TRBV5-1 -
TGTGCCAGCAGCCGCGGGACACTAGAAGAGACCCAGTACTTC CASSRGTLEETQYF TRBJ2-5 - TRBV7-9 once
TGTGCCTGGACTAGACTAGCGGGAGCCACCGGGGAGCTGTTTTTT CAWTRLAGATGELFF TRBJ2-2 TRBD2 TRBV30 -
TGTGCCAGCAGCCATCCGGGTGAAAAACTGTTTTTT CASSHPGEKLFF TRBJ1-4 - TRBV11-2 -
TGTGCCAGCAGTTACTCGCCGATCCTCAATGAGCAGTTCTTC CASSYSPILNEQFF TRBJ2-1 - TRBV6-5 once
TGTGCCAGTAGTAACCGAGGTCTCTACAATGAGCAGTTCTTC CASSNRGLYNEQFF TRBJ2-1 - TRBV19 -
TGCGCCAGCAGCCCAACCGGGACAGAACGTTACAATGAGCAGTTCTTC CASSPTGTERYNEQFF TRBJ2-1 TRBD1 TRBV5-1 once
TGTGCCAGCAGCCAAGGATCCACCGGGGAGCTGTTTTTT CASSQGSTGELFF TRBJ2-2 - TRBV7-2 -
TGTGCCAGTAGTATAGGGGACAGAGCAACTAATGAAAAACTGTTTTTT CASSIGDRATNEKLFF TRBJ1-4 TRBD1 TRBV19 -
TGTGCCAGCAGCAGGGAATTCTTAGGCGGAAACTCTGGGGCCAACGTCCTGACTTTC CASSREFLGGNSGANVLTF TRBJ2-6 - TRBV5-4 -
TGTGCCAGCAGCGTAGCGACAGGGGTCACCGGGGAGCTGTTTTTT CASSVATGVTGELFF TRBJ2-2 TRBD1 TRBV9 -
TGTGCCAGCAGCTTTGGTCAGGGGGATCGTCCCCAGCATTTT CASSFGQGDRPQHF TRBJ1-5 TRBD1 TRBV7-2 -